Shown below are 12 T cell receptor beta chains from a single sample sequenced in a study of lymphopenia after photon versus proton radiotherapy. TCRdb's copy holds only in-frame clones and misses some; the assay was immunoSEQ multiplex PCR. The sample yields about 62,000 clones, approximately 86% seen once. Here the sequenced sample was peripheral blood, taken from a patient treated with proton-based radiotherapy. The receptors shown here come from a man aged 80 or over with esophageal cancer.

The chain carries TRBV6-5 and TRBJ1-5, with 8 bases matching TRBD1. V shed 2 bases and J 9 bases; nucleotides not matched to a gene: 9. Per the germline V gene, CDR1 is MNHEY and CDR2 is SVGAGI. The CDR3 extends over 15 amino acids. CDR3 in DNA: TGTGCCAGCAGTTACAGTGGACAGGGAGGTTTGCCCCAGCATTTT. Its protein product is CASSYSGQGGLPQHF.

The chain couples TRBV5-5 to TRBJ2-7; 7 bases are shared with TRBD1. V gave up 3 bases and J gave up 7 bases; unmatched junction bases: 13. This CDR3 is built from 15 residues. Germline-derived CDR1 and CDR2 are SGHKS and YYEKEE (reference sequence). Here the CDR3 DNA reads TGTGCCAGCAGCTCGTCGACAGGGTTGGGGCTAGAGCAGTACTTC. Translating gives CASSSSTGLGLEQYF.

The V gene is TRBV28, the J gene TRBJ1-5; a possible D gene is TRBD1 (6 bases). Trimming left V 3 bases short and J 0 bases short, with 12 bases between. The V gene's germline CDR1 is MDHEN and CDR2 SYDVKM. CDR3 length: 16 residues. CDR3 nucleotide sequence: TGTGCCAGCAGTTTGCACCGGGACACTAGCAATCAGCCCCAGCATTTT. Translation: CASSLHRDTSNQPQHF.

This sequence joins TRBV6-4 and TRBJ2-1, with 13 bases that match TRBD2. Germline lookup yields CDR1 MRHNA and CDR2 SNTAGT. The trim removed 6 bases at V and 7 bases at J, leaving 6 bases unmatched. CDR3 length: 15 amino acids. CDR3 sequence: CASSETSGGLNEQFF. In DNA, the CDR3 is TGTGCCAGCAGCGAGACTAGCGGGGGGCTTAATGAGCAGTTCTTC.

The CDR3 is CAWGRVEAFF. CDR3 coding DNA: TGTGCCTGGGGGAGGGTGGAGGCTTTCTTT. The chain combines TRBV30 with TRBJ1-1; D gene unclear. The V end was cut by 5 bases, the J end by 11 bases, with 12 bases between. Germline assignment: CDR1 GTSNPN and CDR2 SVGIG (reference sequence). The CDR3 loop spans 10 amino acids.

The chain joins TRBV29-1 to TRBJ2-7; either TRBD1 or TRBD2 may fit D (5 bases each). This CDR3 region has 11 residues. In germline, CDR1 is SQVTM, CDR2 ANQGSEA. Trimming took off 4 bases at V and 2 bases at J, with 6 bases between the two ends. In DNA form, the CDR3 reads TGCAGCGTTGGGGGACCCTACGAGCAGTACTTC. It codes for CSVGGPYEQYF.

V usage is TRBV9 and J usage is TRBJ2-2, with D perhaps matching TRBD1 or TRBD2 (5 bases each). Germline V gene lookup returns CDR1 SGDLS and CDR2 YYNGEE. CDR3 size: 13 residues. Deletions cut 4 bases from V and 7 bases from J, with 11 bases between. The CDR3 here is CASSKRGVGELFF. The CDR3, as DNA: TGTGCCAGCAGCAAAAGGGGAGTCGGGGAGCTGTTTTTT. The whole variable domain, filled in from reference TRBV9 and TRBJ2-2, reads DSGVTQTPKHLITATGQRVTLRCSPRSGDLSVYWYQQSLDQGLQFLIQYYNGEERAKGNILERFSAQQFPDLHSELNLSSLELGDSALYFCASSKRGVGELFFGEGSRLTVL.

The V and J genes are TRBV6-1 and TRBJ2-3; the match to TRBD1 covers 7 bases. The CDR3 is 15 residues long. The J segment lost 1 base and the V segment lost 3 bases, leaving 4 bases of the junction unmatched. The V gene's germline CDR1 is MNHNS and CDR2 SASEGT. The chain's CDR3 is CASSDRGLRTDTQYF. The CDR3 DNA is TGTGCCAGCAGTGACAGGGGGTTGCGCACAGATACGCAGTATTTT.

The genes are TRBV4-2 and TRBJ1-3; tentative D call: TRBD1 (6 bases). The CDR3 consists of 14 residues. V was cut by 2 bases and J by 4 bases, with 9 bases left in between. The germline V gene encodes CDR1 LGHNA and CDR2 YNFKEQ. The chain's CDR3 is CASSQQTGGNTIYF. For the CDR3, the DNA is TGTGCCAGCAGCCAACAGACAGGCGGAAACACCATATATTTT.

This chain connects TRBV4-3 to TRBJ2-2, with a possible D match to TRBD2 (5 bases). The germline CDR1 and CDR2 sequences are LGHNA and YSLEER. Trimming stripped 0 bases from V and 1 base from J, with 15 bases between. CDR3 length: 18 residues. The CDR3 region is CASSQEGMNGMNTGELFF. The CDR3 nucleotides are TGCGCCAGCAGCCAAGAGGGGATGAACGGGATGAACACCGGGGAGCTGTTTTTT.

This clone is a singleton in its sample. The gene calls are TRBV10-3 and TRBJ2-1; 9 bases agree with TRBD1. The CDR3 is made up of 13 amino acids. Looked up from germline, CDR1 is ENHRY and CDR2 is SYGVKD. Trimming cost V 11 bases and J 7 bases; bases outside gene matches: 9. CDR3 nucleotide sequence: TGTGCCTCGCACCGGGACAGGGTTAATGAGCAGTTCTTC. Its translation: CASHRDRVNEQFF.

The gene calls are TRBV6-6 and TRBJ2-3; D not certain. Germline V gene sequence: CDR1 MNHNY, CDR2 SVGAGI (reference sequence). This CDR3 is built from 15 residues. The V end was cut by 4 bases, the J end by 2 bases, with 13 bases between. CDR3 protein: CASSFGPAYTDTQYF. The CDR3 DNA sequence: TGTGCCAGCAGTTTCGGCCCCGCATACACAGATACGCAGTATTTT.